This T cell receptor beta chain came from a study of cytomegalovirus exposure and HLA in healthy donors. V lost 6 bases and J lost 4, with 9 bases in between. Germline assignment: CDR1 LNHDA and CDR2 SQIVND (reference sequence). The CDR3 contains 12 residues. Study-wide points: Altogether, 170 or so TCR beta chains were recorded as cytomegalovirus-associated.

PCR employed 60 Vbeta and 13 Jbeta primers. In the authors' methods: A later analysis tallied 65 million to 85 million unique TCR beta chains, around 9.9 million of them shared. The assay was immunoSEQ multiplex PCR, and TCRdb's table has in-frame clones only and misses some. That table furnishes V, J and clone size, whereas the DNA furnished D and trimming. The repertoire holds about 130,000 clones, with roughly 8.3% as singletons. Notes on this clone: What it binds is unknown.

V is TRBV19 and J is TRBJ1-2, with D uncertain. Sequenced sample: PBMCs. The sequence came from a man in his forties in good health and CMV-seronegative. DNA for the CDR3: TGTGCCAGTAGAATCCGGTCCTATGGCTACACCTTC. Protein: CASRIRSYGYTF.